This is a list of T cell receptor beta chains from one sample in a study of early T cells in non-severe SARS-CoV-2 infection. TCRdb reanalysed the 5' RACE reads using MiXCR and keeps one entry per CDR3 protein. In the table there are around 55,000 distinct CDR3 sequences, about 7.1% of which are singletons. The source was whole blood, collected at baseline. The source of these receptors is an adult who was a healthcare worker with PCR-confirmed SARS-CoV-2 infection or an uninfected control (not recorded which). The CDR3 runs from the conserved cysteine through the conserved F or W. The order of the fields is J gene, D gene, V gene, clone size, CDR3 protein, CDR3 DNA. The D gene is left open where the match is weak. A clone size is listed for some rows: how often the clone was seen (once, few, many), or a class if it is expanded.

j_gene: TRBJ1-1; d_gene: .; v_gene: TRBV20-1; abundance: many; CDR3aa: CSATNGGRDTEAFF; CDR3nt: TGCAGTGCTACTAATGGGGGCCGGGACACTGAAGCTTTCTTT
j_gene: TRBJ1-6; d_gene: .; v_gene: TRBV20-1; abundance: .; CDR3aa: CSAYRVLDSPLHF; CDR3nt: TGCAGTGCTTACAGGGTCTTGGATTCACCCCTCCACTTT
j_gene: TRBJ2-6; d_gene: .; v_gene: TRBV4-2; abundance: many; CDR3aa: CASSQERWSLAPSGANVLTF; CDR3nt: TGTGCCAGCAGCCAAGAAAGGTGGTCCCTGGCTCCCTCTGGGGCCAACGTCCTGACTTTC
j_gene: TRBJ1-6; d_gene: .; v_gene: TRBV27; abundance: many; CDR3aa: CASSLSPRLVLASPLHF; CDR3nt: TGTGCCAGCAGTTTATCCCCCCGACTAGTACTGGCTTCACCCCTCCATTTT
j_gene: TRBJ1-4; d_gene: .; v_gene: TRBV5-4; abundance: few; CDR3aa: CASSSPREGRGEKLFF; CDR3nt: TGTGCCAGCAGCTCCCCGAGGGAGGGGCGGGGTGAAAAACTGTTTTTT
j_gene: TRBJ2-1; d_gene: .; v_gene: TRBV5-1; abundance: few; CDR3aa: CASSIKDSGINEQFF; CDR3nt: TGCGCCAGCAGCATAAAGGACAGTGGGATCAATGAGCAGTTCTTC
j_gene: TRBJ2-2; d_gene: TRBD2; v_gene: TRBV12-5; abundance: few; CDR3aa: CASGQGTSGNTGELFF; CDR3nt: TGTGCTAGTGGTCAAGGGACTAGCGGAAACACCGGGGAGCTGTTTTTT
j_gene: TRBJ2-5; d_gene: .; v_gene: TRBV20-1; abundance: many; CDR3aa: CSVRREETQYF; CDR3nt: TGCAGTGTTAGACGCGAAGAGACCCAGTACTTC
j_gene: TRBJ2-3; d_gene: TRBD2; v_gene: TRBV7-2; abundance: .; CDR3aa: CASSLLAGGYTDTQYF; CDR3nt: TGTGCCAGCAGCTTACTAGCGGGGGGGTACACAGATACGCAGTATTTT
j_gene: TRBJ1-6; d_gene: .; v_gene: TRBV6-5; abundance: many; CDR3aa: CASSYYGQDLNNSPLHF; CDR3nt: TGTGCCAGCAGTTACTACGGGCAGGACCTAAATAATTCACCCCTCCACTTT
j_gene: TRBJ2-1; d_gene: .; v_gene: TRBV7-9; abundance: .; CDR3aa: CASSLGQGSWVEQFF; CDR3nt: TGTGCCAGCAGCTTAGGGCAGGGATCATGGGTTGAGCAGTTCTTC